These 15 T cell receptor beta chains were all obtained from the same sample, sequenced in a study of CXCR3-negative and CXCR3-positive naive CD8 T cells. Findings and caveats of the study: Against CXCR3-negative naive cells, CXCR3-positive naive cells showed more hydrophobic TRB CDR3s.

Their antigens remain unidentified. The libraries of TRB cDNA were prepared using 5' RACE with UMI labels. From the 5' RACE reads, TCRdb lists one entry per CDR3 protein and no DNA. Here the sample table reports about 86,000 distinct CDR3 sequences. Sequenced input: naive CXCR3+ CD8+ T cells from blood. Subset: CD45RO-CCR7+CD27+CD95- naive CD8+ T cells expressing CXCR3 (TNR3+). The source is a human donor in good health. Some clones in this sample may be carry-over from other donors' samples.

The genes are TRBV15 and TRBJ2-5; TCRdb designates TRBD2, a call that cannot be tested without DNA. The germline V gene encodes CDR1 LNHNV and CDR2 YYDKDF (reference sequence). CDR3 length: 15 amino acids. CDR3 in amino acids: CATSRVRVEGETQYF.

The chain's CDR3 is CASIWKGPTEAFF. The rearrangement links TRBV7-9 to TRBJ1-1. This CDR3 is built from 13 residues. The germline V gene has CDR1 SEHNR and CDR2 FQNEAQ (reference sequence).

This chain uses TRBV20-1 with TRBJ2-2; as DNA is missing, the TRBD2 call by TCRdb cannot be tested. The V gene's germline CDR1 is DFQATT and CDR2 SNEGSKA (reference sequence). This CDR3 contains 16 residues. The CDR3 here is CSARDRSGRNLGELFF.

The chain uses TRBV7-2 and TRBJ2-7; the TCRdb D gene call, TRBD1, has no DNA to confirm it. Germline V gene sequence: CDR1 SGHTA, CDR2 FQGNSA. The CDR3 totals 15 residues. The CDR3 loop reads CASSSFVGADVEQYF.

This chain joins TRBV29-1 and TRBJ2-2. From germline, CDR1 is SQVTM and CDR2 ANQGSEA. This CDR3 region has 11 residues. This CDR3 reads CSVLLTGELFF.

This CDR3 is CASSYGDWGASTDTQYF. The gene calls are TRBV5-1 and TRBJ2-3; the D call of TRBD1 rests on TCRdb alone, since no DNA is present to check it. There are 17 residues in the CDR3. CDR1 is SGHRS and CDR2 is YFSETQ in the germline V gene. The entire variable domain, with the rest obtained from reference TRBV5-1 and TRBJ2-3, is as follows: KAGVTQTPRYLIKTRGQQVTLSCSPISGHRSVSWYQQTPGQGLQFLFEYFSETQRNKGNFPGRFSGRQFSNSRSEMNVSTLELGDSALYLCASSYGDWGASTDTQYFGPGTRLTVL.

The chain combines TRBV10-2 with TRBJ1-5; there is no DNA to check the TCRdb D call of TRBD1. CDR1 and CDR2 (germline): WSHSY, SAAADI. The CDR3 loop spans 14 amino acids. The CDR3 region is CASSTGIPYQPQHF.

The gene calls are TRBV20-1 and TRBJ1-5; TCRdb names TRBD1, which stays unverified in the absence of DNA. Germline values: CDR1 DFQATT, CDR2 SNEGSKA (reference sequence). The CDR3 is made up of 17 amino acids. CDR3 loop: CSATWDTDHFSNQPQHF.

The chain is built from TRBV11-1 and TRBJ2-6; TCRdb indicates TRBD1, and absent DNA this call remains unverified. The CDR3 sequence is 15 residues long. Looked up from germline, CDR1 is SGHAT and CDR2 is FQDESV (reference sequence). CDR3 residues: CASSDGTGGANVLTF.

This sequence joins TRBV5-1 and TRBJ1-1. Germline V lookup: CDR1 SGHRS, CDR2 YFSETQ. The CDR3 spans 13 residues. The CDR3 sequence is CASSSAGYTEAFF.

The rearrangement joins TRBV30 to TRBJ1-1; TCRdb's D gene call, TRBD1, goes unchecked for lack of DNA. The V gene's germline CDR1 is GTSNPN and CDR2 SVGIG (reference sequence). There are 13 residues in the CDR3. The CDR3 sequence is CAWSLGGNTEAFF.

The rearrangement uses TRBV3-1 and TRBJ2-5; the D call from TCRdb, TRBD1, cannot be confirmed without DNA. CDR1 is LGHDT and CDR2 is YNNKEL in the germline V gene (reference sequence). The CDR3 runs to 15 residues. Here the CDR3 reads CASSQDLREHETQYF.

The chain employs TRBV12-5 and TRBJ1-2; TCRdb proposes TRBD1, but this gene call is untestable without DNA. The CDR3 totals 11 residues. The germline CDR1 and CDR2 sequences are LGHNT and FRNRAP. This CDR3 is CPPCRDHGYTF.

J is TRBJ2-1 and V is TRBV5-1; without DNA, the TCRdb call of TRBD1 cannot be checked. The CDR3 totals 12 residues. Germline-derived CDR1 and CDR2 are SGHRS and YFSETQ. CDR3 sequence reads: CASSLTREELFF.

V is TRBV11-2 and J is TRBJ2-3; TCRdb's D call, TRBD2, is unchecked because there is no DNA. The CDR3 contains 18 residues. Germline CDR1 reads SGHAT; CDR2 reads FQNNGV. The CDR3 sequence is CASSSHYLAGPSTDTQYF.